These 15 T cell receptor beta chains were all obtained from the same sample, sequenced in a study of T cells in Graves' hyperthyroidism and ophthalmopathy. Template material for amplifying TCR beta CDR3 regions consisted of RNA transcripts. Using the HTBI primer set, a first-round RT-PCR was run on the TCR CDR3. TCRdb passed the multiplex PCR reads through MiXCR, listing each CDR3 protein once. The table lists a few hundred thousand distinct CDR3 sequences, less than 15% of them singletons. The sample consisted of blood. These receptors all come from a woman younger than 35 with Graves' hyperthyroidism.

This clonotype has a count of ten or more. V and J are TRBV7-2 and TRBJ2-3; 7 positions match TRBD2. Per the germline V gene, CDR1 is SGHTA and CDR2 is FQGNSA. CDR3 length: 14 amino acids. V gave up 5 bases and J gave up 5 bases; unmatched junction bases: 7. Here the CDR3 reads CASSRRAGRDTQYF. For the CDR3, the DNA is TGTGCCAGCAGCCGCCGAGCGGGGCGAGATACGCAGTATTTT.

This clonotype appeared many times. The genes are TRBV5-8 and TRBJ1-2; D is undetermined. CDR1 is SGHTS and CDR2 is YDEGEE in the germline V gene. This CDR3 contains 12 residues. V gave up 1 base and J gave up 2 bases, with 3 bases separating them. The DNA for the CDR3 is TGTGCCAGCAGCTTGAACAACTATGGCTACACCTTC. This translates into CASSLNNYGYTF. The whole variable domain, filled in from reference TRBV5-8 and TRBJ1-2, reads EAGVTQSPTHLIKTRGQQATLRCSPISGHTSVYWYQQALGLGLQFLLWYDEGEERNRGNFPPRFSGRQFPNYSSELNVNALELEDSALYLCASSLNNYGYTFGSGTRLTVV.

The V gene is TRBV12-5, the J gene TRBJ2-5; D is unresolved. CDR1 and CDR2 (germline): LGHNT, FRNRAP. V was shortened by 8 bases and J by 3 bases, with 22 bases between the two germline ends. This CDR3 comprises 16 residues. The CDR3 sequence: CASTTSPARKEETQYF. CDR3 nucleotide sequence: TGTGCTAGTACAACATCACCCGCTAGAAAGGAAGAGACCCAGTACTTC.

Comment on this clonotype: One base away lies a much larger clone, so this may be a sequencing read error. J is TRBJ2-1 and V is TRBV5-6, with 10 nucleotides matching TRBD1. Per the germline V gene, CDR1 is SGHDT and CDR2 is YYEEEE. The CDR3 spans 15 residues. CDR3 loop: CASSFSGTGDNEQSF. CDR3 DNA sequence: TGTGCCAGCAGCTTCTCCGGGACAGGGGACAATGAGCAGTCCTTC.

This clonotype has ten or more counts. The chain uses TRBV3-1 and TRBJ1-5; D gene unclear. Trimming left V 0 bases short and J 0 bases short, with 6 bases between. Germline V lookup: CDR1 LGHDT, CDR2 YNNKEL (reference sequence). The CDR3 totals 15 residues. The CDR3 sequence: CASSQDADSNQPQHF. The CDR3 bases are TGTGCCAGCAGCCAAGATGCGGATAGCAATCAGCCCCAGCATTTT.

This clonotype was recorded at least ten times. The chain is built from TRBV5-8 and TRBJ2-2; tentative D call: TRBD2 (6 bases). This CDR3 is 14 amino acids long. With 4 bases removed from V and 5 bases from J, the gap between germline ends came to 12 bases. CDR1 and CDR2 from the germline V gene are SGHTS and YDEGEE. The CDR3 region is CASSLMAGTGELFF. DNA for the CDR3: TGTGCCAGCAGCCTCATGGCGGGAACCGGGGAGCTGTTTTTT.

This clonotype was seen just once. The chain has TRBV30 and TRBJ2-5; 12 nucleotides agree with TRBD2. In germline, CDR1 is GTSNPN, CDR2 SVGIG (reference sequence). The CDR3 loop spans 14 amino acids. Trimming at V came to 5 bases and at J to 4 bases, leaving 5 bases not matched to a gene. The CDR3 DNA reads as TGTGCCTGGGCGACTAGCGGGAGAGGAGAGACCCAGTACTTC. Translating it yields CAWATSGRGETQYF.

The chain employs TRBV7-6 and TRBJ2-2; no definite D call. This CDR3 spans 13 amino acids. Germline V gene sequence: CDR1 SGHVS, CDR2 FNYEAQ. Trimming stripped 6 bases from V and 7 bases from J, with 12 bases between. CDR3 residues: CASSLSYIGELFF. DNA for the CDR3: TGTGCCAGCAGTTTAAGCTACATCGGGGAGCTGTTTTTT.

This clonotype was counted between two and nine times. A much larger clone lies one base from this, so it may be a read error. This CDR3 is missing its conserved last phenylalanine or tryptophan, likely due to a read error. The chain joins TRBV7-3 to TRBJ1-6; D gene unclear. Germline loops: CDR1 SGHTA, CDR2 FQGTGA. Trimming pared 7 bases from V and 2 bases from J, leaving 27 bases between. This CDR3 is 20 amino acids long. The CDR3 loop is CASNNDWQARAVTYNSPLHL. CDR3 sequence (DNA): TGTGCCAGCAACAACGACTGGCAGGCGCGAGCTGTCACCTATAATTCACCCCTCCACCTT.

This clonotype was observed at least ten times. The chain is built from TRBV3-1 and TRBJ2-1; TRBD1 or TRBD2 may be the D gene (5 bases each). The CDR3 is 12 residues long. Germline assignment: CDR1 LGHDT and CDR2 YNNKEL (reference sequence). The V and J ends lost 4 bases and 10 bases respectively, with 11 bases between them. The DNA of the CDR3 is TGTGCCAGCAGCCCCTCGGGACGGGAGCAGTTCTTC. Its protein is CASSPSGREQFF.

This clonotype has just a few counts. CDR3 region: CAISESFEGGNIQYF. The CDR3 region has the DNA TGTGCCATCAGTGAGTCTTTTGAGGGGGGAAACATTCAGTACTTC. This rearrangement joins TRBV10-3 to TRBJ2-4, with D perhaps being TRBD1 or TRBD2 (6 bases each). CDR1 is ENHRY, CDR2 SYGVKD, per germline. Between the trimmed V and J ends, which lost 0 bases and 6 bases, there was a span of 12 bases. The CDR3 length is 15 residues.

This clonotype was detected many times. The rearrangement joins TRBV13 to TRBJ1-2; 12 bases map to TRBD1. The CDR3 has 16 residues. Unmatched junction bases numbered 7, after V lost 3 bases and J lost 5 bases. Germline CDR1 reads PRHDT; CDR2 reads FYEKMQ (reference sequence). For the CDR3, the DNA is TGTGCCAGCAGCTTTCGGGGACAGGGGGCCTTTTATGGCTACACCTTC. Protein sequence: CASSFRGQGAFYGYTF.

The rearrangement uses TRBV18 and TRBJ2-1; D not resolved. The CDR3 runs to 14 residues. The germline V gene has CDR1 KGHSH and CDR2 LQKENI. Trimming cost V 3 bases and J 3 bases, with 9 bases left between them. The chain's CDR3 is CASSPSVDYNEQFF. The CDR3 coding sequence is TGTGCCAGCTCACCCTCAGTAGACTACAATGAGCAGTTCTTC.

This clonotype was counted many times. The gene calls are TRBV7-9 and TRBJ1-3; possibly TRBD1 for D (5 bases). Trimming took off 3 bases at V and 0 bases at J, with 21 bases between the two ends. This CDR3 contains 19 residues. Germline values: CDR1 SEHNR, CDR2 FQNEAQ (reference sequence). The CDR3: CASSFDFWGGLTSGNTIYF. The DNA for the CDR3 is TGTGCCAGCAGCTTCGATTTCTGGGGCGGCCTTACCTCTGGAAACACCATATATTTT.

This clonotype has at least ten counts. Written as DNA, the CDR3 is TGTGCCAGCAGTCCCTACAGGGGCGTGAACACTGAAGCTTTCTTT. Translating it yields CASSPYRGVNTEAFF. V usage is TRBV28 and J usage is TRBJ1-1; 7 bases fit TRBD1. V was clipped by 5 bases and J by 0 bases; unmatched bases: 6. Germline CDR1 and CDR2: MDHEN and SYDVKM. The CDR3 consists of 15 residues.